This TCR beta chain was identified in a study of T cells in Graves' hyperthyroidism and ophthalmopathy. Study-wide context: Peripheral blood was obtained at initial diagnosis, preceding any treatment.

Graves' hyperthyroidism qualified as stable when ophthalmopathy did not progress within 18 months. Diagnoses rested on clinical symptoms, serum thyroxine and TRAb, thyroid ultrasound and orbital computed tomography. The germline V gene encodes CDR1 SGHAT and CDR2 FQNNGV. There are 16 residues in the CDR3. V shed 4 bases, J shed 8 bases, and the junction held 10 bases outside the gene matches. Authors of the study amplified TCR beta CDR3 regions from RNA transcripts. HTBI primers were employed in a first-round RT-PCR of the TCR CDR3. Each CDR3 protein gets one entry after TCRdb re-called the multiplex PCR reads with MiXCR. The sample has under 450,000 distinct CDR3 sequences; around 16% are singletons. This clonotype has only a few counts.

The source is a woman aged 18-30 years with Graves' hyperthyroidism. Sequencing was done on a sample of blood. V and J are TRBV11-2 and TRBJ1-4, with 10 bases that match TRBD1. CDR3 DNA sequence: TGTGCCAGCAGCTCCCCCCCGGGACAGGGGCAGGAAAAACTGTTTTTT. This codes for CASSSPPGQGQEKLFF.